Presented here are 4 T cell receptor beta chains from one specimen sequenced in a study of shared clonotypes between healthy human individuals. Profiling relied on immunoSEQ multiplex PCR, and the TCRdb table lists in-frame clones only, not all of them. The data hold roughly 1,600,000 clones, with just under 99% observed a single time. Material for sequencing was naive CD4+ T cells sorted from blood. Subset of the sample: CD45RA+ positively selected. Receptor source: a man aged 25 to 45 in good health.

The gene calls are TRBV28 and TRBJ2-4; D ambiguous. Germline V lookup: CDR1 MDHEN, CDR2 SYDVKM. Between the trimmed V and J ends, which lost 5 bases and 8 bases, there was a span of 19 bases. This CDR3 has 15 amino acids. CDR3: CASSPARASSDIQYF. In DNA form, the CDR3 reads TGTGCCAGCAGTCCCGCCCGGGCTAGTTCGGACATTCAGTACTTC. Based on the CDR3 plus reference TRBV28 and TRBJ2-4, the full variable domain is DVKVTQSSRYLVKRTGEKVFLECVQDMDHENMFWYRQDPGLGLRLIYFSYDVKMKEKGDIPEGYSVSREKKERFSLILESASTNQTSMYLCASSPARASSDIQYFGAGTRLSVL.

V gene TRBV4-3 combines with J gene TRBJ2-4, with D possibly called TRBD1 or TRBD2 (5 bases each). Trimming pared 4 bases from V and 0 bases from J, leaving 13 bases between. Germline V gives CDR1 LGHNA, CDR2 YSLEER. CDR3 length: 16 residues. DNA of the CDR3: TGCGCCAGCAGCCCCTACGGGGACCTAGCCAAAAACATTCAGTACTTC. Its protein product is CASSPYGDLAKNIQYF.

This chain links TRBV10-1 with TRBJ2-5; D unclear. Germline V gene sequence: CDR1 WNHNN, CDR2 SYGVQD (reference sequence). Trimming removed 0 bases at V and 1 base at J, with 12 bases between. The CDR3 has 16 residues. The DNA for the CDR3 is TGCGCCAGCAGTGAGTCGAAATCAGTTGCCCAAGAGACCCAGTACTTC. Protein sequence: CASSESKSVAQETQYF.

The rearrangement joins TRBV18 to TRBJ2-7, with 9 bases aligning to TRBD1. The CDR3 has 15 amino acids. The germline V gene encodes CDR1 KGHSH and CDR2 LQKENI. Losses at the gene ends were 5 bases for V and 1 base for J; bases not matched to a gene: 6. CDR3 residues: CASSGGQGKSYEQYF. In nucleotides, the CDR3 is TGTGCCAGCTCAGGGGGACAGGGCAAATCCTACGAGCAGTACTTC.